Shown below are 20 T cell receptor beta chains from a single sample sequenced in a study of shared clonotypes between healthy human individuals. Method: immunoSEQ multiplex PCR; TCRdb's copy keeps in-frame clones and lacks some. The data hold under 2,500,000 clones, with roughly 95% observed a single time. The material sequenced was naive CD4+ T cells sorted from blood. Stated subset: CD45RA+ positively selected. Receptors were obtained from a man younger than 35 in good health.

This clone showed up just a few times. DNA of the CDR3: TGTGCCAGCAGTTCGGGATTTAACACTGAAGCTTTCTTT. It specifies CASSSGFNTEAFF. The chain couples TRBV6-5 to TRBJ1-1; unclear D gene. Per the germline V gene, CDR1 is MNHEY and CDR2 is SVGAGI. CDR3 length: 13 residues. V lost 4 bases to trimming and J lost 2 bases, with 8 bases between them.

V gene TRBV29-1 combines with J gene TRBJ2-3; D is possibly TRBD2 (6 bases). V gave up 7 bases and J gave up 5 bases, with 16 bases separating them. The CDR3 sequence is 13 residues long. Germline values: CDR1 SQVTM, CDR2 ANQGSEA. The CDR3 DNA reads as TGCAGCGGCCGGAGGGCGGGCTTAGATACGCAGTATTTT. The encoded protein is CSGRRAGLDTQYF.

The CDR3 DNA is TGTGCCTCCCAGGGCGGGGGGTCACAAGAGACCCAGTACTTC. The encoded protein is CASQGGGSQETQYF. This rearrangement joins TRBV30 to TRBJ2-5; 8 bases align to TRBD2. J gave up 2 bases and V 7 bases, and 9 bases lay outside the gene matches. CDR3 length: 14 residues. CDR1 and CDR2 (germline): GTSNPN, SVGIG (reference sequence).

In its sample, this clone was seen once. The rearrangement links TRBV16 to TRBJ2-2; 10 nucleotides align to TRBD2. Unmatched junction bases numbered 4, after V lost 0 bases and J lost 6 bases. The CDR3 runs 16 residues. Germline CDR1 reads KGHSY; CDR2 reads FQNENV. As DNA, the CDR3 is TGTGCCAGCAGCCAATCAGCTAGCGGGAGTGCCGGGGAGCTGTTTTTT. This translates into CASSQSASGSAGELFF.

The CDR3 protein is CASSTGSREGEKLFF. CDR3 bases: TGTGCCAGCAGCACCGGCTCTAGGGAGGGAGAAAAACTGTTTTTT. The chain is built from TRBV7-9 and TRBJ1-4; D remains unclear. Germline values: CDR1 SEHNR, CDR2 FQNEAQ (reference sequence). The CDR3 runs to 15 residues. V was shortened by 5 bases and J by 8 bases, with 18 bases between the two germline ends.

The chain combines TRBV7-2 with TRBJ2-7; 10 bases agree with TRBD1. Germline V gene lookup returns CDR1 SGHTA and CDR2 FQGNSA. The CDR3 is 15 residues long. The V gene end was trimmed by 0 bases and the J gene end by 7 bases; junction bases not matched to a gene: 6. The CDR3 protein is CASSLAGTGAREQYF. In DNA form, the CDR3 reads TGTGCCAGCAGCTTAGCGGGGACAGGGGCGAGGGAGCAGTACTTC.

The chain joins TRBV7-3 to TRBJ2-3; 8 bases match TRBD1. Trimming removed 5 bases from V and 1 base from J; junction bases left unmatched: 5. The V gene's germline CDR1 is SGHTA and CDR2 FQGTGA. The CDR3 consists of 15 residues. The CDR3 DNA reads TGTGCCAGCAGCCAGACAGGGGAGGGCACAGATACGCAGTATTTT. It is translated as CASSQTGEGTDTQYF.

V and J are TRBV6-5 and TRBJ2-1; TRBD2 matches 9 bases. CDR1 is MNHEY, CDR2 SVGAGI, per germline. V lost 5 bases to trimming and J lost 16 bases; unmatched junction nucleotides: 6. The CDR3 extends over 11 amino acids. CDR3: CASSQGGLAFF. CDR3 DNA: TGTGCCAGCAGTCAAGGGGGACTAGCTTTCTTC.

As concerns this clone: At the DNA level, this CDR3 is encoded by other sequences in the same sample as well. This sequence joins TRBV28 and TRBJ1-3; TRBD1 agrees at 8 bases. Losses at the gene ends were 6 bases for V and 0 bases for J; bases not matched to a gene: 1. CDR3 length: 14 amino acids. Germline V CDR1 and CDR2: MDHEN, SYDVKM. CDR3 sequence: CASRGQGSGNTIYF. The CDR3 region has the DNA TGTGCCAGCAGAGGACAGGGCTCTGGAAACACCATATATTTT. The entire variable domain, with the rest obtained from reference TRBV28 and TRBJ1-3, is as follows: DVKVTQSSRYLVKRTGEKVFLECVQDMDHENMFWYRQDPGLGLRLIYFSYDVKMKEKGDIPEGYSVSREKKERFSLILESASTNQTSMYLCASRGQGSGNTIYFGEGSWLTVV.

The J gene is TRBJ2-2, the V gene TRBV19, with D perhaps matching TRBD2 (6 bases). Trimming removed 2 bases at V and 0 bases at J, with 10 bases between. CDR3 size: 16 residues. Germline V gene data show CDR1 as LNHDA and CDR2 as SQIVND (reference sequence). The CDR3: CASSIWGGANTGELFF. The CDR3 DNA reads TGTGCCAGTAGTATATGGGGCGGGGCGAACACCGGGGAGCTGTTTTTT.

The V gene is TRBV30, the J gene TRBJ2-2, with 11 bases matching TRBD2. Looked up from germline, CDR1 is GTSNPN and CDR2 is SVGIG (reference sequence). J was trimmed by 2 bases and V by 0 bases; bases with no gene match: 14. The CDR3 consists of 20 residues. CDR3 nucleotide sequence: TGTGCCTGGAGTGTAGGGTTTAAGATTAGCGGGAGGGCCAACACCGGGGAGCTGTTTTTT. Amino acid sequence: CAWSVGFKISGRANTGELFF.

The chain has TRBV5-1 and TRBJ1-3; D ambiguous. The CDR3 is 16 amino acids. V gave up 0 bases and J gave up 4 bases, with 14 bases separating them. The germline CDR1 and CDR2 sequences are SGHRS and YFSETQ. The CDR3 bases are TGCGCCAGCAGCTTGGAAGGCCTACCGGGAGGAAACACCATATATTTT. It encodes CASSLEGLPGGNTIYF.

This CDR3 reads CASSLGSGYTEAFF. The CDR3, as DNA: TGTGCCAGCAGCTTGGGTAGTGGGTACACTGAAGCTTTCTTT. This chain connects TRBV5-5 to TRBJ1-1; no clear D. From germline, CDR1 is SGHKS and CDR2 YYEKEE (reference sequence). V lost 0 bases and J 3 bases, leaving 9 bases between the germline ends. This CDR3 is 14 amino acids long.

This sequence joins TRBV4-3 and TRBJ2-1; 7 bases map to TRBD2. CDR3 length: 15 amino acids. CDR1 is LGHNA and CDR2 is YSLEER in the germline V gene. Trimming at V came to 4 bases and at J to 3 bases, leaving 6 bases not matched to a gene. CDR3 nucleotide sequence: TGCGCCAGCAGCCCCCTAGCGGTGGGCTACAATGAGCAGTTCTTC. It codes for CASSPLAVGYNEQFF.

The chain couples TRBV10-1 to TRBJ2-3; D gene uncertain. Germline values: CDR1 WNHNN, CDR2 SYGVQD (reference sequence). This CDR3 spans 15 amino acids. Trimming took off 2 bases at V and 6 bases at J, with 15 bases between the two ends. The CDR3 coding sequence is TGCGCCAGCAGTGAGAATTATCTATCGTCGGATACGCAGTATTTT. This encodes CASSENYLSSDTQYF.

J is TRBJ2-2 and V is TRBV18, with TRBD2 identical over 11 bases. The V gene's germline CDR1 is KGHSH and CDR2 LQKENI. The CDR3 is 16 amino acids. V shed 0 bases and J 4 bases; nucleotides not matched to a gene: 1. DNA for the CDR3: TGTGCCAGCTCACCACCACTAGCGGGAGCCACCGGGGAGCTGTTTTTT. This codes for CASSPPLAGATGELFF.

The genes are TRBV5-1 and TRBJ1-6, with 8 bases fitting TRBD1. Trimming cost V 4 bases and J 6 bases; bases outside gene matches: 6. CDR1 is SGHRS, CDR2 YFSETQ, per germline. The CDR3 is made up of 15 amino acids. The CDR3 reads CASSPEGQVNSPLHF. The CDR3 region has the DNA TGCGCCAGCAGCCCAGAGGGACAGGTTAATTCACCCCTCCACTTT.

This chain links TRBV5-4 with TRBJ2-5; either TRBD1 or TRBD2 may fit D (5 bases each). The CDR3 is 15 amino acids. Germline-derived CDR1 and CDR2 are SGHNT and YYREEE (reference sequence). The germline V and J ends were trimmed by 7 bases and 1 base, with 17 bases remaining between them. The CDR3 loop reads CASGTPSRTQETQYF. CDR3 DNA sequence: TGTGCCAGCGGGACCCCATCTCGGACCCAAGAGACCCAGTACTTC.

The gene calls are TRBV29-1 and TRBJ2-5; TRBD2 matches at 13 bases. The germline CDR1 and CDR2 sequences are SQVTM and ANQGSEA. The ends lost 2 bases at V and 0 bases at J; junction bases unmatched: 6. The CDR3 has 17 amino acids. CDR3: CSVEKLAGGPYQETQYF. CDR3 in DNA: TGCAGCGTTGAAAAACTAGCGGGAGGGCCGTACCAAGAGACCCAGTACTTC.

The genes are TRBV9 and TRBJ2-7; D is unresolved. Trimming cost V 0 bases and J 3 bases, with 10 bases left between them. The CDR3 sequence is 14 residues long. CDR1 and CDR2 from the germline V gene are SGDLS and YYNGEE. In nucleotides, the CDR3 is TGTGCCAGCAGCGTAGGGTACGAGCGCTACGAGCAGTACTTC. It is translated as CASSVGYERYEQYF.